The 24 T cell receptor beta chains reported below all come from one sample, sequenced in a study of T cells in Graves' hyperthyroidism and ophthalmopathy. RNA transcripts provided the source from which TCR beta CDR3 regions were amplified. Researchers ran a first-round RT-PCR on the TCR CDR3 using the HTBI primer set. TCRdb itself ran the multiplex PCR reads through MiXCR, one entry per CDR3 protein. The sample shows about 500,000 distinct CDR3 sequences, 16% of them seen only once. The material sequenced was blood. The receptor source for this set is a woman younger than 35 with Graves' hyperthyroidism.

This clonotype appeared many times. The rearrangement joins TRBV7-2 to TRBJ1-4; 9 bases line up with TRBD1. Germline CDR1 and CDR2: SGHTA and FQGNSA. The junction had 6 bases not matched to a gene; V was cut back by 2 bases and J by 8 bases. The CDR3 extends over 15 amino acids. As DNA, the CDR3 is TGTGCCAGCAGCTTAATGGGACAGGGAGGCGAAAAACTGTTTTTT. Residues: CASSLMGQGGEKLFF.

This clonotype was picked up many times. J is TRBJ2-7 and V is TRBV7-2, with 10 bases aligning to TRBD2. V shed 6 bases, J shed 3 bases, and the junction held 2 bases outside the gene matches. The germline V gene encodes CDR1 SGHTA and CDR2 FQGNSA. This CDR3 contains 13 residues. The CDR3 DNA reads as TGTGCCAGCAGACTAGCGGGACTCTACGAGCAGTACTTC. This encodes CASRLAGLYEQYF.

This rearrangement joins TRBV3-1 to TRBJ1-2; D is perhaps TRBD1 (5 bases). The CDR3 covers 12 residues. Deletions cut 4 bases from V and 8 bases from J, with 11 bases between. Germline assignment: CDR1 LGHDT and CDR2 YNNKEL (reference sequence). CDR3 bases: TGTGCCAGCAGCCGGGCAGGGCGAGGCTACACCTTC. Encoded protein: CASSRAGRGYTF. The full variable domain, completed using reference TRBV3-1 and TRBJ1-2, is DTAVSQTPKYLVTQMGNDKSIKCEQNLGHDTMYWYKQDSKKFLKIMFSYNNKELIINETVPNRFSPKSPDKAHLNLHINSLELGDSAVYFCASSRAGRGYTFGSGTRLTVV.

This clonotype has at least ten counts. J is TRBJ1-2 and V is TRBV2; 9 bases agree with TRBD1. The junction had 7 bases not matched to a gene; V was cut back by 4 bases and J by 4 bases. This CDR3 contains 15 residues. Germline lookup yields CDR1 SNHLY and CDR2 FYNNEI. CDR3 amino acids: CASSGTGDEGYGYTF. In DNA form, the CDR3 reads TGTGCCAGCAGTGGGACAGGGGACGAGGGCTATGGCTACACCTTC.

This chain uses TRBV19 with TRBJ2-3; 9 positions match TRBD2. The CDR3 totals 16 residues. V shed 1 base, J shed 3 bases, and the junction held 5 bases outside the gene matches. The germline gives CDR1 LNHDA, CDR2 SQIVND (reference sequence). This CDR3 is CASSIVAGGLTDTQYF. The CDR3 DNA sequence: TGTGCCAGTAGTATAGTTGCGGGGGGGCTTACAGATACGCAGTATTTT.

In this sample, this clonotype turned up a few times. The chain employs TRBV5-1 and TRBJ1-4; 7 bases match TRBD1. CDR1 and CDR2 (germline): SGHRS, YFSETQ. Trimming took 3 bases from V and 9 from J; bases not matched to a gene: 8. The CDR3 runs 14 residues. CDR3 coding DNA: TGCGCCAGCAGCTACCTACAGGGGTCGAAAAAACTGTTTTTT. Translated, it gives CASSYLQGSKKLFF.

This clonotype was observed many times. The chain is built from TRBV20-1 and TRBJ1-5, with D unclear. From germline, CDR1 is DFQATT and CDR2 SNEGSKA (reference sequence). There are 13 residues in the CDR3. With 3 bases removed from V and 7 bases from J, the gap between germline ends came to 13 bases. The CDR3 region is CSASRRVKQPQHF. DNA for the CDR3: TGCAGTGCTAGTAGGAGGGTTAAGCAGCCCCAGCATTTT.

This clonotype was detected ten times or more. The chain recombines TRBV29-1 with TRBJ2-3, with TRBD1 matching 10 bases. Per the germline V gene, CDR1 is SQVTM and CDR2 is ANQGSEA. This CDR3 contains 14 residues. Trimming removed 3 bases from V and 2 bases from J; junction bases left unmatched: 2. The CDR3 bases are TGCAGCGTTGAGGACAGGGGGTACACAGATACGCAGTATTTT. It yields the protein CSVEDRGYTDTQYF.

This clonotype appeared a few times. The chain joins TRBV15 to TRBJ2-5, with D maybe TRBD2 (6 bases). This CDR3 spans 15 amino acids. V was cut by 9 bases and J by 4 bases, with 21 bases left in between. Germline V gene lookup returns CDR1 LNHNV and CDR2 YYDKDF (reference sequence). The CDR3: CATGVGLGTGETQYF. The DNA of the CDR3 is TGTGCCACAGGCGTGGGACTGGGGACCGGAGAGACCCAGTACTTC.

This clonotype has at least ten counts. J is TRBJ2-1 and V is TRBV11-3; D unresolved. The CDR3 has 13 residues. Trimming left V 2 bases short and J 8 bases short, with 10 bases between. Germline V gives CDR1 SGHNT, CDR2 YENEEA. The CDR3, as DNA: TGTGCCAGCAGCTTAAGTACGGGCGATGAGCAGTTCTTC. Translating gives CASSLSTGDEQFF.

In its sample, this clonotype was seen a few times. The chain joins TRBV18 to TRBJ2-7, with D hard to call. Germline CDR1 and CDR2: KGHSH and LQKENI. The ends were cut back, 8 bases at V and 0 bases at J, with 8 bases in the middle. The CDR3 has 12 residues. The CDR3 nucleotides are TGTGCCAGCCAAACAACCTCCTACGAGCAGTACTTC. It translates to CASQTTSYEQYF.

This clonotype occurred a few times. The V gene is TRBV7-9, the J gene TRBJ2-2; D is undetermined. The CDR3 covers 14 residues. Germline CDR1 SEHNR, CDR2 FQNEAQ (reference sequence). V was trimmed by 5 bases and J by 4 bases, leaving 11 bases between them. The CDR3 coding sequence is TGTGCCAGCAGCGCCCCTTTTTCCACCGGGGAGCTGTTTTTT. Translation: CASSAPFSTGELFF.

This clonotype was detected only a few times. CDR3 loop: CASSLAVYGYTF. In nucleotides, the CDR3 is TGTGCCAGCAGCTTAGCAGTCTATGGCTACACCTTC. This chain uses TRBV7-2 with TRBJ1-2; D not resolved. Germline V gives CDR1 SGHTA, CDR2 FQGNSA. Between the trimmed V and J ends, which lost 0 bases and 4 bases, there was a span of 3 bases. CDR3 length: 12 amino acids.

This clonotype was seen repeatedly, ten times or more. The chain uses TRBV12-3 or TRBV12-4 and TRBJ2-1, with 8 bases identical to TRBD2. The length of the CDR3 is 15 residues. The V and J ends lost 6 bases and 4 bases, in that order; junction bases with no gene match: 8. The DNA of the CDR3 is TGTGCCAGCAGCCCAAGGACTAGCAGATACAATGAGCAGTTCTTC. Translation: CASSPRTSRYNEQFF.

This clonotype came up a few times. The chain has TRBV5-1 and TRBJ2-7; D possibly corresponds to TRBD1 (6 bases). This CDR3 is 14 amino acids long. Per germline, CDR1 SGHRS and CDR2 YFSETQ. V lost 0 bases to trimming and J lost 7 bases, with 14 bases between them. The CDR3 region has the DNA TGCGCCAGCAGCTTGGGGAGTCAGGGGATAGAGCAGTACTTC. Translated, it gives CASSLGSQGIEQYF.

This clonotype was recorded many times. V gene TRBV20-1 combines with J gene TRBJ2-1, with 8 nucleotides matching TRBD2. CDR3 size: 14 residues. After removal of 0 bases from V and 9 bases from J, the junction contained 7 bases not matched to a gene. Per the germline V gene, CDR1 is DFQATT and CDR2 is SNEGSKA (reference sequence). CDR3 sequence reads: CSARDVLAGGEQFF. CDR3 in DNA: TGCAGTGCTAGAGATGTGCTAGCGGGTGGTGAGCAGTTCTTC.

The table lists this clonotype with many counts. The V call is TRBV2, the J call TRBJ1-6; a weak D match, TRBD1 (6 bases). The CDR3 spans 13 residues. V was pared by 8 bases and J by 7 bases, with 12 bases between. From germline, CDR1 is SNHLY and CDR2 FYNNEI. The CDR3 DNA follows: TGTGCCAGCGGGGGGCTAGAGAATTCACCCCTCCACTTT. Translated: CASGGLENSPLHF.

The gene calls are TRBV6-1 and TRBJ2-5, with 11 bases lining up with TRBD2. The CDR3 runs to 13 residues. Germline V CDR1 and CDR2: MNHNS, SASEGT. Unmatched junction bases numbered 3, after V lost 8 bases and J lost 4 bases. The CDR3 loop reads CASLGLAGETQYF. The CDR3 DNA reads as TGTGCCAGCCTCGGACTAGCGGGAGAGACCCAGTACTTC.

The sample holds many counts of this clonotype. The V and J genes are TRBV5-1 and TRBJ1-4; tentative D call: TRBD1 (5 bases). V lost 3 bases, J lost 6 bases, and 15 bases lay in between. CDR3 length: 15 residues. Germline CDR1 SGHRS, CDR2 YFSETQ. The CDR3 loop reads CASSSQGTADEKLFF. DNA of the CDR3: TGCGCCAGCAGCTCACAAGGGACGGCGGATGAAAAACTGTTTTTT. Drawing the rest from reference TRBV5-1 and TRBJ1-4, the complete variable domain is KAGVTQTPRYLIKTRGQQVTLSCSPISGHRSVSWYQQTPGQGLQFLFEYFSETQRNKGNFPGRFSGRQFSNSRSEMNVSTLELGDSALYLCASSSQGTADEKLFFGSGTQLSVL.

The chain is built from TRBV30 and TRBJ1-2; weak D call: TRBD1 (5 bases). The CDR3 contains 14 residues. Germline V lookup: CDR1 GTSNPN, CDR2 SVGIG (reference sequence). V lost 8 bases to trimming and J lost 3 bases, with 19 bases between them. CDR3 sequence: CAAPSRVRDYGYTF. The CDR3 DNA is TGTGCCGCCCCCTCCAGGGTACGGGACTATGGCTACACCTTC.

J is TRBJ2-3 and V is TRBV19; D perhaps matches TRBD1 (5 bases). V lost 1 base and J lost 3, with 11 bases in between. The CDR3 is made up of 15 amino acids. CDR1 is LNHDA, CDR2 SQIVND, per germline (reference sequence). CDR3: CASSIVGRVTDTQYF. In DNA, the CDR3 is TGTGCCAGTAGTATAGTCGGCAGGGTAACAGATACGCAGTATTTT.

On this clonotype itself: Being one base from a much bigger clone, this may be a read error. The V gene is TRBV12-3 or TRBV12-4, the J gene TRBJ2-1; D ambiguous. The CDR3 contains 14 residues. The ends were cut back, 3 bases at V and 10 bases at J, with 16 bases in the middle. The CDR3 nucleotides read TGTGCCAGCAGTTTTCTGGGATCCCACTACGAGCAGTTCTTC. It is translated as CASSFLGSHYEQFF.

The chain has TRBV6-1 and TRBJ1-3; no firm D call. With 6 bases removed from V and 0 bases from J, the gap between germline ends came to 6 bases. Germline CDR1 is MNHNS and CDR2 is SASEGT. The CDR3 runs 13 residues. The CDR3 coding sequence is TGTGCCAGCAGAACAAGCTCTGGAAACACCATATATTTT. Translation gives CASRTSSGNTIYF.

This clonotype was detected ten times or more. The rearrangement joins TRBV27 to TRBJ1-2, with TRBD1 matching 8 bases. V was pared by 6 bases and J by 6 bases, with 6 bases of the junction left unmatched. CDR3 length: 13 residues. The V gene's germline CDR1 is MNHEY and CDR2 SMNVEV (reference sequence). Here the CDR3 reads CASSWTGRNGYTF. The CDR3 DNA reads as TGTGCCAGCAGCTGGACAGGGAGAAATGGCTACACCTTC.